This TCR beta chain was recovered during a study of cytomegalovirus exposure and HLA in healthy donors. Study-wide findings and caveats: It was likely that a cluster of highly shared sequence variants was a sequencing artifact. Productive rates of about 87% or about 30% were seen for most TCR beta V segments in an earlier analysis. TCR beta chain V- and J-gene trimming was linked, in a later analysis, to a missense variant in DCLRE1C.

As for this clone: Its specificity is not known. The conserved closing phenylalanine or tryptophan is absent in this CDR3, likely reflecting a read error.

The PCR ran on 60 Vbeta and 13 Jbeta primers. Measured with immunoSEQ multiplex PCR; TCRdb has only the in-frame clones, and not every one. The sample shows 150,000 to 200,000 clones, about four fifths of them seen only once. The sequenced material came from PBMCs. This TCR was sampled from a female donor in good health and CMV-seronegative.

CDR3 sequence: CASSQDANLNYGYTL. CDR3 DNA sequence: TGTGCCAGCAGCCAAGATGCGAACCTAAACTATGGCTACACCCTC. The chain employs TRBV4-2 and TRBJ1-2, with no clear D. Per the germline V gene, CDR1 is LGHNA and CDR2 is YNFKEQ. The CDR3 consists of 15 residues. V lost 0 bases and J 2 bases, leaving 10 bases between the germline ends.